The present TCR beta chain was sequenced within a study of cytotoxic CD8 clonotypes in ibrutinib-treated CLL. Study information: Results showed some 25 partial and 2 complete responses; following median 68 months, roughly 14 remained remitted, approximately twelve advanced. Overall study findings and caveats: Treatment saw public clonotypes, which were uncommon, either contract or stay stable. Clonality went higher at ibrutinib response and then dropped back toward baseline at progression.

Sequenced by immunoSEQ multiplex PCR; TCRdb stores in-frame clones only, minus some. This sample has about 130,000 clones, with about 75% found just once. Trimming shortened V by 4 bases and J by 7 bases, and 12 bases separated the two germline ends. CDR1 is SGDLS and CDR2 is YYNGEE in the germline V gene. The CDR3 covers 13 residues. This clone was counted ten times or more. What it recognizes is unknown. The chain has TRBV9 and TRBJ1-5, with a tentative D call TRBD1 (5 bases). The sequencing here drew on PBMCs, taken after 24 months of ibrutinib treatment. This clonotype originated in a human donor with chronic lymphocytic leukemia. The CDR3 DNA is TGTGCCAGCAGCCCGGGACGCGGGCAGCCCCAGCATTTT. Translating gives CASSPGRGQPQHF.